This T cell receptor (beta chain) was retrieved from a study of cytomegalovirus exposure and HLA in healthy donors. Study in general: One earlier analysis, a look at about 179 million T cells, found about 110 million unique TCR beta sequences.

For this clone: Its matching antigen is unknown.

PCR was performed using 60 Vbeta and 13 Jbeta primers. The data were produced by immunoSEQ multiplex PCR, yet TCRdb's version contains in-frame clones alone and is incomplete. The data show approximately 250,000 clones, 85% seen once. This CDR3 comprises 12 residues. Trimming left V 3 bases short and J 4 bases short, with 3 bases between. Germline-derived CDR1 and CDR2 are SGHAT and FQDESV (reference sequence). Findings and limits, study-wide: Earlier findings revealed that most TCR beta V segments proved productive either about 87% or about 30% of the time. A later analysis linked a missense variant in DCLRE1C to the trimming of TCR beta V and J genes.

This TCR came from a girl aged 2 to 10 in good health and CMV-seronegative. This chain uses TRBV11-1 with TRBJ2-2; D is unclear. The source material was PBMCs. CDR3 nucleotide sequence: TGTGCCAGCAGCTTTAGCACCGGGGAGCTGTTTTTT. It specifies CASSFSTGELFF.